These 5 T cell receptor beta chains came from one sample sequenced in a study of technical replicates of blood from a few donors. Profiling relied on immunoSEQ multiplex PCR, and the TCRdb table lists in-frame clones only, not all of them. The sample holds roughly 85,000 clones, about 94% seen once. Input material: T cells isolated from PBMCs. These receptors were taken from a human donor in good health.

The chain has TRBV6-1 and TRBJ2-4; maybe TRBD2 (6 bases). The germline CDR1 and CDR2 sequences are MNHNS and SASEGT. Trimming shortened V by 6 bases and J by 9 bases, and 15 bases separated the two germline ends. The CDR3 extends over 13 amino acids. In DNA form, the CDR3 reads TGTGCCAGCAGCGGGAGCGTGGAGGGCATTCAGTACTTC. Translating gives CASSGSVEGIQYF.

The chain recombines TRBV18 with TRBJ2-5; 7 bases agree with TRBD1. The germline gives CDR1 KGHSH, CDR2 LQKENI. The CDR3 has 14 residues. V lost 5 bases to trimming and J lost 5 bases; unmatched junction nucleotides: 8. The CDR3 bases are TGTGCCAGCTCAGCGACAGGGTCAGGGGAGACCCAGTACTTC. It translates to CASSATGSGETQYF. The whole variable domain, remainder taken from reference TRBV18 and TRBJ2-5, is NAGVMQNPRHLVRRRGQEARLRCSPMKGHSHVYWYRQLPEEGLKFMVYLQKENIIDESGMPKERFSAEFPKEGPSILRIQQVVRGDSAAYFCASSATGSGETQYFGPGTRLLVL.

The CDR3 reads CASLEGSVPDTQYF. DNA of the CDR3: TGCGCCAGCCTCGAGGGTTCGGTTCCAGATACGCAGTATTTT. The V gene is TRBV5-1, the J gene TRBJ2-3; possible D gene TRBD2, 5 bases. Germline CDR1 and CDR2: SGHRS and YFSETQ. The V end lost 7 bases, the J end lost 4 bases, and 16 bases lay between the germline ends. There are 14 residues in the CDR3.

The chain uses TRBV27 and TRBJ2-2, with 11 bases identical to TRBD2. V dropped 3 bases and J dropped 0; count of bases not matched to a gene: 6. The germline V gene has CDR1 MNHEY and CDR2 SMNVEV (reference sequence). The length of the CDR3 is 18 residues. Here the CDR3 DNA reads TGTGCCAGCAGTTTTCTAGCGGGAGGTTCCGCGAACACCGGGGAGCTGTTTTTT. It translates to CASSFLAGGSANTGELFF.

This chain links TRBV9 with TRBJ1-2; D not resolved. V lost 2 bases to trimming and J lost 1 base, with 12 bases between them. Germline CDR1 reads SGDLS; CDR2 reads YYNGEE. This CDR3 comprises 15 residues. The CDR3 DNA reads as TGTGCCAGCAGCGTGAAGGCGGTGGGTAACTATGGCTACACCTTC. Encoded protein: CASSVKAVGNYGYTF.